These 12 T cell receptor beta chains originate from one sample sequenced in a study of T cell repertoires in cytomegalovirus infection. TCRdb reprocessed the reads via MiXCR and lists one record per CDR3 protein. This table has more than 350,000 distinct CDR3 sequences, approximately 31% appearing once. The sequenced material came from PBMCs. The source is a human donor in good health (CMV status not recorded). Some clones in this sample may be carry-over from other donors' samples.

This chain joins TRBV6-5 and TRBJ1-1; D might be TRBD1 (5 bases). The CDR3 is made up of 15 amino acids. The germline V gene has CDR1 MNHEY and CDR2 SVGAGI. Deletions cut 7 bases from V and 0 bases from J, with 15 bases between. The DNA of the CDR3 is TGTGCCAGCACACCCCAGAGGGGAATGAACACTGAAGCTTTCTTT. It codes for CASTPQRGMNTEAFF.

Details on this clonotype: Compared with germline, one end of the junction differs, possibly owing to a read error. This rearrangement joins TRBV4-1 to TRBJ2-7; 8 positions agree with TRBD2. Germline-derived CDR1 and CDR2 are MGHRA and YSYEKL. The CDR3 runs to 17 residues. Here the CDR3 DNA reads TGCGCCAGCAGCCTTATTAGGGCTCCTAGCGGGTCTTACGAGCCGTACTTT. Amino acid sequence: CASSLIRAPSGSYEPYF.

Remarks on this clonotype: The germline gene is not matched at one end of the junction; a read error may be the cause. CDR3 nucleotides: TGTGCCAGCAGCCAAGAAGTAGCGGGGGGATACAATGAGCAGTGCTTC. Protein: CASSQEVAGGYNEQCF. The chain couples TRBV4-2 to TRBJ2-1; TRBD2 matches 10 bases. The CDR3 sequence is 16 residues long. Germline lookup yields CDR1 LGHNA and CDR2 YNFKEQ.

This clonotype was observed a single time. The chain couples TRBV7-4 to TRBJ2-5; tentatively, D is TRBD2 (6 bases). The CDR3 extends over 15 amino acids. V was clipped by 3 bases and J by 1 base, with 12 bases between them. CDR1 is SGHVT, CDR2 SQSDAQ, per germline. The CDR3 sequence is CASSFYQGGQETQYF. CDR3 nucleotide sequence: TGTGCCAGCAGCTTCTATCAGGGAGGCCAAGAGACCCAGTACTTC.

This clonotype was seen only a few times. V and J are TRBV20-1 and TRBJ1-2, with a possible D match to TRBD1 (5 bases). Deletions cut 6 bases from V and 2 bases from J, with 16 bases between. The CDR3 covers 14 residues. Germline loops: CDR1 DFQATT, CDR2 SNEGSKA (reference sequence). The CDR3 coding sequence is TGCAGTGCCGAAGAGGAGGGGCTAAACTATGGCTACACCTTC. This gives the protein CSAEEEGLNYGYTF.

The sample holds many counts of this clonotype. This chain uses TRBV18 with TRBJ2-5; D is ambiguous. The germline CDR1 and CDR2 sequences are KGHSH and LQKENI. V lost 8 bases and J lost 4, with 11 bases in between. This CDR3 comprises 12 residues. The CDR3 reads CASSPPGETQYF. In DNA, the CDR3 is TGTGCCAGCAGCCCCCCTGGAGAGACCCAGTACTTC.

The genes are TRBV19 and TRBJ1-3; D possibly corresponds to TRBD1 (5 bases). CDR3 length equals 14 residues. The V and J ends lost 9 bases and 0 bases respectively, with 12 bases between them. CDR1 and CDR2 (germline): LNHDA, SQIVND (reference sequence). The DNA of the CDR3 is TGTGCCAGCCACAGGATGAGCTCTGGAAACACCATATATTTT. This codes for CASHRMSSGNTIYF. Filled out from reference TRBV19 and TRBJ1-3, the complete variable domain reads DGGITQSPKYLFRKEGQNVTLSCEQNLNHDAMYWYRQDPGQGLRLIYYSQIVNDFQKGDIAEGYSVSREKKESFPLTVTSAQKNPTAFYLCASHRMSSGNTIYFGEGSWLTVV.

This clonotype occurred many times. This chain joins TRBV7-2 and TRBJ2-1; 8 bases match TRBD2. Germline CDR1 is SGHTA and CDR2 is FQGNSA. The CDR3 runs 16 residues. V lost 2 bases and J lost 2; bases outside the gene matches: 5. CDR3 region: CASSLTGRGAYNEQFF. The CDR3 region has the DNA TGTGCCAGCAGCTTAACTGGGCGGGGGGCCTACAATGAGCAGTTCTTC.

The sample holds one count of this clonotype. The gene calls are TRBV6-2 or TRBV6-3 and TRBJ1-5; D is possibly TRBD1 (5 bases). The CDR3 sequence is 14 residues long. The V end lost 5 bases, the J end lost 1 base, and 9 bases lay between the germline ends. CDR1 and CDR2 (germline): MNHEY, SVGEGT. The CDR3 here is CASSVWDSNQPQHF. CDR3 sequence (DNA): TGTGCCAGCAGTGTCTGGGACAGCAATCAGCCCCAGCATTTT.

V gene TRBV6-8 combines with J gene TRBJ2-1, with 14 bases aligning to TRBD2. This CDR3 is 16 amino acids long. Germline-derived CDR1 and CDR2 are MNHGY and SAAAGT. V lost 8 bases and J lost 8; bases outside the gene matches: 11. The CDR3 DNA is TGTGCCAGCTCATGGAGGGGGACTAGCGGGGGCGATGAGCAGTTCTTC. The encoded protein is CASSWRGTSGGDEQFF.

The chain couples TRBV20-1 to TRBJ2-7; D call uncertain. CDR1 DFQATT and CDR2 SNEGSKA come from the germline V gene (reference sequence). The CDR3 contains 13 residues. V gave up 3 bases and J gave up 2 bases, with 11 bases separating them. The CDR3 DNA follows: TGCAGTGCTAGTGGTTTGGGTACCTACGAGCAGTACTTC. Translation gives CSASGLGTYEQYF.

V usage is TRBV29-1 and J usage is TRBJ2-5; D is tentatively TRBD1 or TRBD2 (6 bases each). The CDR3 is 14 amino acids. Germline CDR1 reads SQVTM; CDR2 reads ANQGSEA. The V gene lost 4 bases and the J gene lost 5 bases, with 17 bases spanning the gap. The CDR3 sequence: CSVASGAPGETQYF. The CDR3 DNA sequence: TGCAGCGTTGCCTCGGGGGCCCCGGGGGAGACCCAGTACTTC.